The T cell receptor (beta chain) under discussion was sequenced for a study of molecular identifiers for immune sequencing clone quantification. The CDR3 has 13 residues. Germline CDR1 SQVTM, CDR2 ANQGSEA. J was trimmed by 6 bases and V by 2 bases; bases with no gene match: 6. From the PCR reads, TCRdb called clonotypes with MiXCR, one entry per CDR3 protein. The table has about 60,000 distinct CDR3 sequences, 17% seen once. This sequence was found in a human donor in good health. Some libraries in this study had Jurkat cell RNA spiked in. Sequencing input: naive CD8+ T cells from blood, with Jurkat cell RNA spiked in. This sample's subset: FACS-sorted CD8+CD4-CCR7+CD45RA+ naive T cells. The rearrangement uses TRBV29-1 and TRBJ2-7; 8 nucleotides line up with TRBD1. This CDR3 is CSVERQGTCEQYF. In nucleotides, the CDR3 is TGCAGCGTTGAACGACAGGGGACCTGCGAGCAGTACTTC.